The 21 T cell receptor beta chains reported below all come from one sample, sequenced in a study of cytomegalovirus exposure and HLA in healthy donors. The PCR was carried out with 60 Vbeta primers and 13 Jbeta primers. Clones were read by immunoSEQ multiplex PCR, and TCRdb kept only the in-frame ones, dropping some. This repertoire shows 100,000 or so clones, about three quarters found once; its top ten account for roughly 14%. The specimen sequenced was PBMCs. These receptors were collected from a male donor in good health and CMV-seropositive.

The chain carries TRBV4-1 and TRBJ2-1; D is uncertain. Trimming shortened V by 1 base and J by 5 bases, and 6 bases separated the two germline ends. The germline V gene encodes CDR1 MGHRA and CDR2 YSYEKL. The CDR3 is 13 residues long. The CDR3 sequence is CASSQVVDNEQFF. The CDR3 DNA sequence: TGCGCCAGCAGCCAAGTAGTGGACAATGAGCAGTTCTTC.

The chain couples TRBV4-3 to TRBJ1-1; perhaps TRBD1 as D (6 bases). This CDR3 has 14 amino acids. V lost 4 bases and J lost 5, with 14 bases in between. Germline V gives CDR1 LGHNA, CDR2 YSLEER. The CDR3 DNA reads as TGCGCCAGCAGCCCCCACAGGGATGAAACTGAAGCTTTCTTT. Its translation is CASSPHRDETEAFF.

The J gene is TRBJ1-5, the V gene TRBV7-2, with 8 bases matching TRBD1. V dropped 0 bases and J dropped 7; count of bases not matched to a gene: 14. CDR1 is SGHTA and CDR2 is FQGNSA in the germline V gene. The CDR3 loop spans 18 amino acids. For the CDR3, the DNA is TGTGCCAGCAGCTTAGCGTTAACAGGGGGTTCCTCAGTCCAGCCCCAGCATTTT. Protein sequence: CASSLALTGGSSVQPQHF.

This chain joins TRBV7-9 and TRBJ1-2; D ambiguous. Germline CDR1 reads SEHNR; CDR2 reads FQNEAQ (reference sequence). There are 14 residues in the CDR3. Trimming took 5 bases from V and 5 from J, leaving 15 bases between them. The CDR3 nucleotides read TGTGCCAGCAGCCCCGGAGGGCCTCAGTATGGCTACACCTTC. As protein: CASSPGGPQYGYTF.

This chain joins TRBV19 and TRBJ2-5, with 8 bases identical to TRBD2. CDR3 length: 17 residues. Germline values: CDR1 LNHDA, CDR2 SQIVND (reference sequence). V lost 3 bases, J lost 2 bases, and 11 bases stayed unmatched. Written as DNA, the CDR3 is TGTGCCAGTAGTATTTTTCCGGCGGGGGGCCTACAAGAGACCCAGTACTTC. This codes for CASSIFPAGGLQETQYF.

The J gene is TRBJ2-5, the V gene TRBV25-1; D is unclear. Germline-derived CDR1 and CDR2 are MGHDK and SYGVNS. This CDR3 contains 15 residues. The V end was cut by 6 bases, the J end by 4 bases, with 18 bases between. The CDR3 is CASRLNLDSPETQYF. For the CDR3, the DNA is TGTGCCAGCAGGCTGAACCTTGATAGTCCAGAGACCCAGTACTTC.

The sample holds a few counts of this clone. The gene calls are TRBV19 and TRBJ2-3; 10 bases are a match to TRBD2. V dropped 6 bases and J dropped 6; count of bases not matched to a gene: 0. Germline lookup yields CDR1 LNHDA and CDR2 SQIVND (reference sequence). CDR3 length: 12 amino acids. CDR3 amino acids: CASRLAGDTQYF. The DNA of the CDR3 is TGTGCCAGTAGACTAGCGGGGGATACGCAGTATTTT. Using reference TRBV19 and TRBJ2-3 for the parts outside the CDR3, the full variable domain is DGGITQSPKYLFRKEGQNVTLSCEQNLNHDAMYWYRQDPGQGLRLIYYSQIVNDFQKGDIAEGYSVSREKKESFPLTVTSAQKNPTAFYLCASRLAGDTQYFGPGTRLTVL.

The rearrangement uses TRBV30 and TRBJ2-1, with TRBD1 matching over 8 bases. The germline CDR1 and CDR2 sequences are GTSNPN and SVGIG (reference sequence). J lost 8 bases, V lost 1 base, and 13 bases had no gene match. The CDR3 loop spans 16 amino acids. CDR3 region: CAWSAPVQGVVHEQFF. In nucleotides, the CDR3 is TGTGCCTGGAGTGCCCCAGTACAGGGGGTAGTCCATGAGCAGTTCTTC.

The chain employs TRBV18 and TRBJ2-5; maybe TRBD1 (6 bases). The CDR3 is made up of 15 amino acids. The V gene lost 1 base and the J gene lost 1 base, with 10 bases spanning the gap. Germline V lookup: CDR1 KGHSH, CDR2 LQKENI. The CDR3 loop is CASSPRQDIQETQYF. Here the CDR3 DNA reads TGTGCCAGCTCACCACGACAGGACATCCAAGAGACCCAGTACTTC.

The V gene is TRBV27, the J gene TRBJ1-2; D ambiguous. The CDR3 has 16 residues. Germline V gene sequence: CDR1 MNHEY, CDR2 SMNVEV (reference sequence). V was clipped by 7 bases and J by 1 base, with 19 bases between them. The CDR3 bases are TGTGCCAGCAAGAAGTTCCGGGGTACTGATAACTATGGCTACACCTTC. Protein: CASKKFRGTDNYGYTF.

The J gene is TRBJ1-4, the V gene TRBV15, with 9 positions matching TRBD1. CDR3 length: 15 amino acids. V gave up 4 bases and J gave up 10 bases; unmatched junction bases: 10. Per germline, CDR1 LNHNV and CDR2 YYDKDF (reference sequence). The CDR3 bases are TGTGCCACCAGCATTAGGACAGGGGAGTTAGGAAAACTGTTTTTT. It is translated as CATSIRTGELGKLFF.

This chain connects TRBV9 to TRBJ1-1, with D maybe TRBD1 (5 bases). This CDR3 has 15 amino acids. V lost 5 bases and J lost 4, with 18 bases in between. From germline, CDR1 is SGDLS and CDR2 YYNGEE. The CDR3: CASSFNSGISTEAFF. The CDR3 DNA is TGTGCCAGCAGTTTCAATTCAGGGATTTCCACTGAAGCTTTCTTT.

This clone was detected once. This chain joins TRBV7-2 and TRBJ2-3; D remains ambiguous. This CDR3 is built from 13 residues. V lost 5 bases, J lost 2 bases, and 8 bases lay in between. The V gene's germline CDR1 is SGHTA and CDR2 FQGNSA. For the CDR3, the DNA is TGTGCCAGCAGCCGCGATTCCACAGATACGCAGTATTTT. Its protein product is CASSRDSTDTQYF.

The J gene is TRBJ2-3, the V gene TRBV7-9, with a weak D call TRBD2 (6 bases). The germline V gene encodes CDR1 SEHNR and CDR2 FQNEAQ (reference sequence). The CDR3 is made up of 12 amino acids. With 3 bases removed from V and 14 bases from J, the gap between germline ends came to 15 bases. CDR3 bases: TGTGCCAGCAGCTTGGTCGGGGAGGAGGCGTATTTT. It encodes CASSLVGEEAYF. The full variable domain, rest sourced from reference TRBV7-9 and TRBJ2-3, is DTGVSQNPRHKITKRGQNVTFRCDPISEHNRLYWYRQTLGQGPEFLTYFQNEAQLEKSRLLSDRFSAERPKGSFSTLEIQRTEQGDSAMYLCASSLVGEEAYFGPGTRLTVL.

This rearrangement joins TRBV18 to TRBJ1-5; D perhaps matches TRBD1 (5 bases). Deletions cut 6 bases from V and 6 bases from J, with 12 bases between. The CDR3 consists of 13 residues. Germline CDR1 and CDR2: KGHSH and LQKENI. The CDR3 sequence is CASSEGRFQPQHF. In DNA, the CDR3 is TGTGCCAGCTCGGAGGGGAGGTTTCAGCCCCAGCATTTT. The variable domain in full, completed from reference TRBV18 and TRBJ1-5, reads NAGVMQNPRHLVRRRGQEARLRCSPMKGHSHVYWYRQLPEEGLKFMVYLQKENIIDESGMPKERFSAEFPKEGPSILRIQQVVRGDSAAYFCASSEGRFQPQHFGDGTRLSIL.

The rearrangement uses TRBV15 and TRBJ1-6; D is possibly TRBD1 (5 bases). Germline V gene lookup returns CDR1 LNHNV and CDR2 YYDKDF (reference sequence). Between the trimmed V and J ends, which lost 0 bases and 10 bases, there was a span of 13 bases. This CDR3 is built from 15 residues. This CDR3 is CATSREEGIRSPLHF. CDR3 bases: TGTGCCACCAGCAGAGAGGAGGGGATACGATCACCCCTCCACTTT. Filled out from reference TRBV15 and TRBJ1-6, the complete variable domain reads DAMVIQNPRYQVTQFGKPVTLSCSQTLNHNVMYWYQQKSSQAPKLLFHYYDKDFNNEADTPDNFQSRRPNTSFCFLDIRSPGLGDTAMYLCATSREEGIRSPLHFGNGTRLTVT.

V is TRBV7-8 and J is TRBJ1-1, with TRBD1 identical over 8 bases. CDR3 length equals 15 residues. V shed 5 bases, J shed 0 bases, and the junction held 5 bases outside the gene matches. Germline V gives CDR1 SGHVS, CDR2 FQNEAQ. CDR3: CASSARGQVNTEAFF. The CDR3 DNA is TGTGCCAGCAGCGCAAGGGGACAGGTGAACACTGAAGCTTTCTTT. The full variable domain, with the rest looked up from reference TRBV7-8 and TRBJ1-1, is GAGVSQSPRYKVAKRGQDVALRCDPISGHVSLFWYQQALGQGPEFLTYFQNEAQLDKSGLPSDRFFAERPEGSVSTLKIQRTQQEDSAVYLCASSARGQVNTEAFFGQGTRLTVV.

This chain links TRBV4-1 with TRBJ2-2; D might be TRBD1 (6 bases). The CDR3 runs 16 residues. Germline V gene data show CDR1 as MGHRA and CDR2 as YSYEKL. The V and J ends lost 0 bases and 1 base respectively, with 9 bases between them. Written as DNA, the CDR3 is TGCGCCAGCAGCCAAGACCGGACAGAGAACACCGGGGAGCTGTTTTTT. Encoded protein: CASSQDRTENTGELFF.

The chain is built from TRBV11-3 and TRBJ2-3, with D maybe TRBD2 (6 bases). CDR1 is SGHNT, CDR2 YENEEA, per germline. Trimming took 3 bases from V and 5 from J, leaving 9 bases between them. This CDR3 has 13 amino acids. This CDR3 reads CASSFLREDTQYF. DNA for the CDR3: TGTGCCAGCAGCTTTCTGCGGGAAGATACGCAGTATTTT.

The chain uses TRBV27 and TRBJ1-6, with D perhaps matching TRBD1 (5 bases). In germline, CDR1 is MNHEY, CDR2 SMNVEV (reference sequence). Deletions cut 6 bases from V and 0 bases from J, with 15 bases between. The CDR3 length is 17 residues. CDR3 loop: CASSQPGRDSYNSPLHF. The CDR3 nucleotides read TGTGCCAGCAGCCAGCCAGGGAGGGACTCCTATAATTCACCCCTCCACTTT.

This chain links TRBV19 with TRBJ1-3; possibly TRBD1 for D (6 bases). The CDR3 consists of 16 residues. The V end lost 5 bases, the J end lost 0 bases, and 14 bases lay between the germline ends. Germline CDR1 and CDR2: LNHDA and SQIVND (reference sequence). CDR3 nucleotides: TGTGCCAGTAGTCCCCGGACAGTTCACTCTGGAAACACCATATATTTT. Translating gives CASSPRTVHSGNTIYF.